The entry that follows covers one T cell receptor (beta chain) sequence. CDR3 length: 16 residues. Trimming cost V 3 bases and J 4 bases, with 19 bases left between them. Germline CDR1 reads SGHTA; CDR2 reads FQGNSA. The assay was immunoSEQ multiplex PCR, and TCRdb's table has in-frame clones only and misses some. Here the sample spans about 140,000 clones, about 93% being singletons. The sample is drawn from a study of CD4+ T cells in melanoma. This TCR came from a human donor with melanoma. The chain employs TRBV7-2 and TRBJ2-7; D might be TRBD1 or TRBD2, each matching 6 bases. CDR3 sequence reads: CASSFPARGLLYEQYF. The CDR3 coding sequence is TGTGCCAGCAGCTTCCCGGCCCGGGGGCTTTTATACGAGCAGTACTTC.